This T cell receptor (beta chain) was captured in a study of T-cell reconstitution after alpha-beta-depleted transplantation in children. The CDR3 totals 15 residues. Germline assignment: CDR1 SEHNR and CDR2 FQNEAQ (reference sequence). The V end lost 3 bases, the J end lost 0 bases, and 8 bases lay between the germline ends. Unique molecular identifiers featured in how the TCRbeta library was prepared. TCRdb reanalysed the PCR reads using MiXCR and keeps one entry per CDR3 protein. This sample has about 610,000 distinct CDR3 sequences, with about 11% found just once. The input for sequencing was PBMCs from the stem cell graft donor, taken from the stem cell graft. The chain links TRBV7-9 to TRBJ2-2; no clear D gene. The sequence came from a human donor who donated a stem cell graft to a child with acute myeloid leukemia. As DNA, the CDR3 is TGTGCCAGCAGCTTTGACGGAGCGAACACCGGGGAGCTGTTTTTT. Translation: CASSFDGANTGELFF.